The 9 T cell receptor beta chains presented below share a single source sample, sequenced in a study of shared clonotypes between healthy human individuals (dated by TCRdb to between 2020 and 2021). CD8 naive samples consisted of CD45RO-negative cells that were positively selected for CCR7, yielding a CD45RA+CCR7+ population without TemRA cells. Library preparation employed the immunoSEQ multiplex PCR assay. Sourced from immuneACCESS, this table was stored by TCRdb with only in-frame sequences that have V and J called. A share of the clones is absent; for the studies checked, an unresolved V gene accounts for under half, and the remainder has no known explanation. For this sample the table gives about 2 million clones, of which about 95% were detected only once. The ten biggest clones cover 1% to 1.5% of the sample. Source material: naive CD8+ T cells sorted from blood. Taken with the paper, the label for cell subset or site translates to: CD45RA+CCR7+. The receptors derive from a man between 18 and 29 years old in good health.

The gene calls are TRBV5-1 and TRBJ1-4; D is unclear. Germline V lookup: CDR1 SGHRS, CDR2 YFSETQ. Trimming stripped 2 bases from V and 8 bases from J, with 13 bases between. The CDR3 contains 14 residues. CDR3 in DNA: TGCGCCAGCAGCTTTGAACGATGGGAGGAAAAACTGTTTTTT. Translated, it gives CASSFERWEEKLFF.

CDR3 region: CASSEEEDSYNEQFF. The CDR3 region has the DNA TGTGCCAGCAGTGAGGAGGAGGACAGTTACAATGAGCAGTTCTTC. V usage is TRBV6-1 and J usage is TRBJ2-1; D is possibly TRBD1 (6 bases). V shed 3 bases and J shed 4 bases, with 13 bases lying between them. This CDR3 spans 15 amino acids. The germline V gene encodes CDR1 MNHNS and CDR2 SASEGT.

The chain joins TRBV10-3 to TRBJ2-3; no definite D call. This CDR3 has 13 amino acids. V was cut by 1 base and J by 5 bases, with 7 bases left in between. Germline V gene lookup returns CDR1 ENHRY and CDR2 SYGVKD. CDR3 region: CAISEFLGDTQYF. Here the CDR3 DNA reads TGTGCCATCAGTGAGTTTCTAGGAGATACGCAGTATTTT.

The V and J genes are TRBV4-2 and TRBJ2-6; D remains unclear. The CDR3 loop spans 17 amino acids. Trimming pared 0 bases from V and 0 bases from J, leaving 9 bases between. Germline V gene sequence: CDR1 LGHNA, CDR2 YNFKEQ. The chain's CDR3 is CASSQDQIRSGANVLTF. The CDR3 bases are TGTGCCAGCAGCCAAGATCAAATCCGCTCTGGGGCCAACGTCCTGACTTTC.

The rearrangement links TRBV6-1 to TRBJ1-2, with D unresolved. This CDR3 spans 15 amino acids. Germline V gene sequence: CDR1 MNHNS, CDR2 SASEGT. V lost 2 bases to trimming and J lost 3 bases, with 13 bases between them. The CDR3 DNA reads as TGTGCCAGCAGTGAACGGGCAGGATCCTACTATGGCTACACCTTC. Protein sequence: CASSERAGSYYGYTF.

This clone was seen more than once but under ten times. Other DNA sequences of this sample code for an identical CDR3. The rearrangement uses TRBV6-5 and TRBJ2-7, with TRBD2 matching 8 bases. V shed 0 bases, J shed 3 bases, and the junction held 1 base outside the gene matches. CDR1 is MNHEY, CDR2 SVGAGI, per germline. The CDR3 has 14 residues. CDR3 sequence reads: CASSYSAGGYEQYF. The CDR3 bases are TGTGCCAGCAGTTACTCGGCGGGGGGCTACGAGCAGTACTTC.

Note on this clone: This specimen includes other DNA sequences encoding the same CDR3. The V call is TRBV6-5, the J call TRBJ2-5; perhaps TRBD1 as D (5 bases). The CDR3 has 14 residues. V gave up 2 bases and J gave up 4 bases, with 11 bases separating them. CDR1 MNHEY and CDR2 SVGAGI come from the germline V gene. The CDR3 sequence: CASSYGQGSETQYF. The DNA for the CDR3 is TGTGCCAGCAGTTACGGGCAGGGCTCAGAGACCCAGTACTTC.

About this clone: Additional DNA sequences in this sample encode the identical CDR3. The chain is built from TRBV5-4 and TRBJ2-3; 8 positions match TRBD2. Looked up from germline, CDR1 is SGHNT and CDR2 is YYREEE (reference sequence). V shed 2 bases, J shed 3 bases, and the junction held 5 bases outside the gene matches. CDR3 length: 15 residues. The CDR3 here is CASSFGTGGTDTQYF. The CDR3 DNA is TGTGCCAGCAGCTTTGGGACGGGAGGGACAGATACGCAGTATTTT.

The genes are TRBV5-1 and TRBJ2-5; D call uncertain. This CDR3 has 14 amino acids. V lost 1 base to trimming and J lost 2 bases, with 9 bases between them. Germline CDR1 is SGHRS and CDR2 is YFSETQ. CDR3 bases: TGCGCCAGCAGCTTGTTAGAGGCTCAAGAGACCCAGTACTTC. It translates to CASSLLEAQETQYF.